This is a list of T cell receptor beta chains from one sample in a study of early T cells in non-severe SARS-CoV-2 infection. Each CDR3 protein gets one entry after TCRdb re-called the 5' RACE reads with MiXCR. The table has about 80,000 distinct CDR3 sequences, roughly 12% seen once. This specimen was whole blood, taken at baseline. These receptor sequences come from an adult who was a healthcare worker with PCR-confirmed SARS-CoV-2 infection or an uninfected control (not recorded which). The donor label of this sample is uncertain. The CDR3 runs from the conserved cysteine through the conserved F or W. A D gene is named only where the DNA matches it firmly. The size of a clone is reported for some rows only, either as once, few or many, or as a class for expanded clones.

J: TRBJ2-2; D: TRBD2; V: TRBV9; size: few; CDR3: CASSVVSSGGPGRELFF; DNA: TGTGCCAGCAGCGTAGTCTCTAGCGGGGGCCCGGGGCGGGAGCTGTTTTTT
J: TRBJ2-1; D: TRBD2; V: TRBV20-1; size: few; CDR3: CSARNPGGREQFF; DNA: TGCAGTGCTAGGAACCCGGGGGGACGAGAGCAGTTCTTC
J: TRBJ1-1; D: NA; V: TRBV5-1; size: NA; CDR3: CASSSGQPRGNTEAFF; DNA: TGCGCCAGCAGCTCCGGACAGCCTCGGGGGAACACTGAAGCTTTCTTT
J: TRBJ2-7; D: NA; V: TRBV7-8; size: few; CDR3: CASRHLAGSYEQYF; DNA: TGTGCCAGCAGGCATCTCGCCGGTTCCTACGAGCAGTACTTC
J: TRBJ2-5; D: NA; V: TRBV5-6; size: few; CDR3: CASSLVASKETQYF; DNA: TGTGCCAGCAGCTTGGTAGCCTCAAAAGAGACCCAGTACTTC
J: TRBJ2-3; D: NA; V: TRBV7-2; size: many; CDR3: CASSLVPHLGTQYF; DNA: TGTGCCAGCAGCTTAGTCCCCCATCTGGGTACGCAGTATTTT
J: TRBJ2-1; D: NA; V: TRBV6-5; size: NA; CDR3: CASRARGVGSYNEQFF; DNA: TGTGCCAGCAGAGCGAGAGGGGTAGGCTCCTACAATGAGCAGTTCTTC
J: TRBJ2-7; D: TRBD2; V: TRBV20-1; size: many; CDR3: CSARDPSGATYEQYF; DNA: TGCAGTGCTAGAGATCCTAGCGGGGCCACCTACGAGCAGTACTTC
J: TRBJ1-1; D: NA; V: TRBV11-1; size: NA; CDR3: CASSGSTEAFF; DNA: TGTGCCAGCAGCGGTAGCACTGAAGCTTTCTTT
J: TRBJ1-2; D: NA; V: TRBV5-1; size: NA; CDR3: CASSQTGTNYGYTF; DNA: TGCGCCAGCAGCCAGACCGGAACTAACTATGGCTACACCTTC
J: TRBJ2-7; D: NA; V: TRBV5-1; size: NA; CDR3: CASSLEGGGSHEQYF; DNA: TGCGCCAGCAGCTTGGAAGGGGGAGGGTCCCACGAGCAGTACTTC
J: TRBJ1-4; D: NA; V: TRBV5-6; size: few; CDR3: CASSLGGGPNEKLFF; DNA: TGTGCCAGCAGCTTGGGCGGCGGACCTAATGAAAAACTGTTTTTT
J: TRBJ2-7; D: TRBD2; V: TRBV12-3/TRBV12-4; size: few; CDR3: CASSFLQREPREQYF; DNA: TGTGCCAGCAGTTTCCTTCAGCGGGAACCGAGGGAGCAGTACTTC
J: TRBJ2-5; D: TRBD2; V: TRBV7-3; size: many; CDR3: CASSSRGRLIETQYF; DNA: TGTGCCAGCAGCTCCCGCGGGAGGCTGATAGAGACCCAGTACTTC
J: TRBJ1-5; D: NA; V: TRBV3-1; size: few; CDR3: CASSQVGTGRVYGNQPQHF; DNA: TGTGCCAGCAGCCAAGTTGGCACAGGGAGGGTCTATGGCAATCAGCCCCAGCATTTT
J: TRBJ2-3; D: NA; V: TRBV7-2; size: few; CDR3: CASSLFSRGSTDTQYF; DNA: TGTGCCAGCAGCTTATTCTCCCGGGGGAGCACAGATACGCAGTATTTT
J: TRBJ1-4; D: NA; V: TRBV6-5; size: few; CDR3: CASSYQTAGSNEKLFF; DNA: TGTGCCAGCAGTTACCAAACAGCAGGGAGTAATGAAAAACTGTTTTTT
J: TRBJ2-2; D: NA; V: TRBV27; size: NA; CDR3: CASSFPYTGELFF; DNA: TGTGCCAGCAGTTTTCCGTACACCGGGGAGCTGTTTTTT
J: TRBJ2-7; D: NA; V: TRBV6-2/TRBV6-3; size: few; CDR3: CASRPDPYEQYF; DNA: TGTGCCAGCAGACCAGACCCCTACGAGCAGTACTTC
J: TRBJ2-1; D: NA; V: TRBV7-8; size: few; CDR3: CASSLAGPTSSYNEQFF; DNA: TGTGCCAGCAGCTTAGCTGGCCCAACTAGCTCCTACAATGAGCAGTTCTTC
J: TRBJ1-1; D: NA; V: TRBV6-6; size: few; CDR3: CASSPQTGGSTEAFF; DNA: TGTGCCAGCAGTCCCCAGACAGGCGGGAGCACTGAAGCTTTCTTT
J: TRBJ1-3; D: TRBD1; V: TRBV12-3/TRBV12-4; size: NA; CDR3: CASSSSDRGGNTIYF; DNA: TGTGCCAGCAGTTCATCGGACAGGGGCGGGAACACCATATATTTT
J: TRBJ2-3; D: TRBD2; V: TRBV7-2; size: few; CDR3: CASSLRGARLAGSTDTQYF; DNA: TGTGCCAGCAGCTTACGGGGCGCGCGACTAGCCGGCAGCACAGATACGCAGTATTTT
J: TRBJ2-7; D: TRBD1; V: TRBV28; size: NA; CDR3: CASSSDRAASYEQYF; DNA: TGTGCCAGCAGTTCCGACAGGGCAGCGTCCTACGAGCAGTACTTC
J: TRBJ2-3; D: TRBD2; V: TRBV6-1; size: many; CDR3: CASSDLSGTTTDTQYF; DNA: TGTGCCAGCAGTGATTTGTCCGGGACTACCACAGATACGCAGTATTTT
J: TRBJ1-1; D: NA; V: TRBV7-3; size: NA; CDR3: CASSVSVITEAFF; DNA: TGTGCCAGCAGCGTATCAGTTATTACTGAAGCTTTCTTT
J: TRBJ1-2; D: NA; V: TRBV7-6; size: many; CDR3: CASSLSVSGGYTF; DNA: TGTGCCAGCAGCTTATCTGTTTCTGGCGGCTACACCTTC
J: TRBJ1-2; D: NA; V: TRBV29-1; size: NA; CDR3: CSAGVSSYGYTF; DNA: TGCAGCGCAGGGGTTAGCAGCTATGGCTACACCTTC
J: TRBJ2-1; D: NA; V: TRBV15; size: few; CDR3: CATSREARDEQFF; DNA: TGTGCCACCAGCAGAGAGGCACGGGATGAGCAGTTCTTC
J: TRBJ2-7; D: NA; V: TRBV7-9; size: NA; CDR3: CASSLALLREQYF; DNA: TGTGCCAGCAGCTTAGCGCTTTTAAGGGAGCAGTACTTC
J: TRBJ2-5; D: NA; V: TRBV7-2; size: many; CDR3: CASSYRVQETQYF; DNA: TGTGCCAGCAGCTACAGGGTTCAAGAGACCCAGTACTTC
J: TRBJ1-2; D: NA; V: TRBV18; size: NA; CDR3: CASSPEGMLISTF; DNA: TGTGCCAGCTCACCGGAGGGGATGTTGATCTCCACCTTC
J: TRBJ1-2; D: NA; V: TRBV3-1; size: many; CDR3: CASSQDVDGDGYTF; DNA: TGTGCCAGCAGCCAAGATGTGGATGGGGATGGCTACACCTTC
J: TRBJ1-1; D: NA; V: TRBV12-3/TRBV12-4; size: many; CDR3: CASSLGVGSEAFF; DNA: TGTGCCAGCAGTTTGGGGGTAGGGTCGGAAGCTTTCTTT
J: TRBJ2-7; D: NA; V: TRBV3-1; size: NA; CDR3: CASSQESTSYEQYF; DNA: TGTGCCAGCAGCCAGGAGAGTACCTCCTACGAGCAGTACTTC
J: TRBJ2-1; D: TRBD2; V: TRBV7-8; size: NA; CDR3: CASSVLAGYANEQFF; DNA: TGTGCCAGCAGCGTATTAGCGGGATACGCCAATGAGCAGTTCTTC
J: TRBJ2-5; D: NA; V: TRBV20-1; size: NA; CDR3: CSARGSRGETQYF; DNA: TGCAGTGCTAGAGGCTCTAGGGGAGAGACCCAGTACTTC
J: TRBJ1-1; D: NA; V: TRBV29-1; size: NA; CDR3: CSGKREGITEAFF; DNA: TGCAGCGGCAAAAGGGAGGGGATCACTGAAGCTTTCTTT
J: TRBJ1-4; D: NA; V: TRBV7-9; size: NA; CDR3: CASSSIRDGEKLFF; DNA: TGTGCCAGCAGCTCTATCAGGGACGGCGAAAAACTGTTTTTT
J: TRBJ2-3; D: NA; V: TRBV2; size: few; CDR3: CASSEDHTPGDTQYF; DNA: TGTGCCAGCAGTGAGGACCATACTCCGGGGGATACGCAGTATTTT
J: TRBJ1-6; D: NA; V: TRBV6-5; size: NA; CDR3: CASMAGTRTYNSPLHF; DNA: TGTGCCAGCATGGCTGGGACGAGGACCTATAATTCACCCCTCCACTTT
J: TRBJ2-2; D: NA; V: TRBV11-3; size: NA; CDR3: CASSSLANTGELFF; DNA: TGTGCCAGCAGCTCCCTAGCGAACACCGGGGAGCTGTTTTTT
J: TRBJ2-7; D: TRBD1; V: TRBV2; size: many; CDR3: CASGGQKLYEQYF; DNA: TGTGCCAGCGGGGGACAGAAACTATACGAGCAGTACTTC
J: TRBJ1-1; D: TRBD1; V: TRBV6-5; size: NA; CDR3: CASSPGQGRVYTEAFF; DNA: TGTGCCAGCAGCCCGGGACAGGGGAGAGTGTACACTGAAGCTTTCTTT
J: TRBJ2-7; D: NA; V: TRBV7-9; size: NA; CDR3: CASSLFPAVNEQYF; DNA: TGTGCCAGCAGCTTATTCCCAGCTGTCAACGAGCAGTACTTC
J: TRBJ1-2; D: NA; V: TRBV5-1; size: NA; CDR3: CASSPGGAYGYTF; DNA: TGCGCCAGCAGCCCCGGTGGCGCCTATGGCTACACCTTC
J: TRBJ1-1; D: NA; V: TRBV7-8; size: many; CDR3: CASSFKNTEAFF; DNA: TGTGCCAGCTCGTTCAAGAACACTGAAGCTTTCTTT
J: TRBJ2-1; D: NA; V: TRBV5-6; size: few; CDR3: CASSRLAGRAYNEQFF; DNA: TGTGCCAGCAGCCGGTTGGCGGGGCGCGCCTACAATGAGCAGTTCTTC
J: TRBJ2-3; D: NA; V: TRBV24-1; size: NA; CDR3: CATSDSWTNPDTQYF; DNA: TGTGCCACCAGTGATTCCTGGACCAACCCGGATACGCAGTATTTT
J: TRBJ2-3; D: TRBD1; V: TRBV7-2; size: NA; CDR3: CASSLADRVIGDTQYF; DNA: TGTGCCAGCAGCTTAGCAGACAGGGTGATAGGAGATACGCAGTATTTT
J: TRBJ2-1; D: TRBD1; V: TRBV10-2; size: few; CDR3: CASGGTGGIYEQFF; DNA: TGCGCCAGCGGAGGGACAGGGGGCATCTATGAGCAGTTCTTC
J: TRBJ2-7; D: TRBD2; V: TRBV6-5; size: few; CDR3: CASSYPTSGGAYEQYF; DNA: TGTGCCAGCAGTTACCCGACTAGCGGGGGGGCCTACGAGCAGTACTTC
J: TRBJ2-5; D: NA; V: TRBV20-1; size: many; CDR3: CSARVAGQETQYF; DNA: TGCAGTGCTAGAGTTGCAGGGCAAGAGACCCAGTACTTC